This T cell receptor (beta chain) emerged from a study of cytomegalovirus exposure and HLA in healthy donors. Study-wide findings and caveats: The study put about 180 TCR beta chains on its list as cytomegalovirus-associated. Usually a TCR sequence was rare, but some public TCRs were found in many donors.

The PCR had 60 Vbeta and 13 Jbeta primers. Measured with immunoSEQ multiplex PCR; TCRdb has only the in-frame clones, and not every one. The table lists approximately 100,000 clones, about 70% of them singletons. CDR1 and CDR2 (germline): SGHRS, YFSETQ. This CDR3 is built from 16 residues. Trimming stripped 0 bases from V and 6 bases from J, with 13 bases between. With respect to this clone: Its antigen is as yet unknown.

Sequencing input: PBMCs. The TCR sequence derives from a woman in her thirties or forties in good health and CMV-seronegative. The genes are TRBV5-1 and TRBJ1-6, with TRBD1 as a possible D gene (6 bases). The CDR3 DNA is TGCGCCAGCAGCTTGGGTCCGGGACAAAGTAATTCACCCCTCCACTTT. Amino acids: CASSLGPGQSNSPLHF.